This T cell receptor (beta chain) originates from a study of STAT3 mutations in large granular lymphocyte leukemia. Sequencing was performed with immunoSEQ multiplex PCR; in TCRdb, only in-frame clones are kept and a portion is missing. The sample holds fewer than 9,500 clones, under 95% seen once. Study conclusions and caveats: At least one immunodominant TCR beta clonotype appeared in every T-cell large granular lymphocyte leukemia patient.

V lost 3 bases and J lost 10, with 14 bases in between. This CDR3 comprises 13 residues. Germline CDR1 reads KGHSH; CDR2 reads LQKENI. A remark on this clone: Antigen: not known.

The receptor was isolated from a man aged 60 to 69 with T-cell large granular lymphocyte leukemia. Some clones in this sample may be carry-over from other donors' samples. The chain combines TRBV18 with TRBJ2-3; D is ambiguous. Sequencing was carried out using peripheral blood mononuclear cells. The CDR3 loop is CASSPGPTGPQYF. For the CDR3, the DNA is TGTGCCAGCTCACCCGGACCCACGGGTCCGCAGTATTTT.